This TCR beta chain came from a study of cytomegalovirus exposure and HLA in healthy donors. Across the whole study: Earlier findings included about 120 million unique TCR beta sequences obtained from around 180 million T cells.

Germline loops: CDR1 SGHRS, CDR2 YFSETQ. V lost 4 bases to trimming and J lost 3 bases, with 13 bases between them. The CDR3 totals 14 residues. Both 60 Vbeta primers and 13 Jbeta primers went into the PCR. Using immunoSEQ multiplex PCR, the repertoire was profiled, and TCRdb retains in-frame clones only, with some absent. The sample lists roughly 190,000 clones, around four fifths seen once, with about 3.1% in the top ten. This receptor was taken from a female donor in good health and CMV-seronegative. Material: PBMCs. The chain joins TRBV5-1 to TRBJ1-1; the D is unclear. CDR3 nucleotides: TGCGCCAGCAGCATGGGCGTTGCTGACACTGAAGCTTTCTTT. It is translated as CASSMGVADTEAFF.